This T cell receptor beta chain is drawn from a study of glioma-infiltrating T cells. Regarding the study as a whole: Tissue-blood divergence was below expectation in non-neoplastic patients, above in gliomas.

This clonotype was detected many times. What it binds is not known. V gave up 4 bases and J gave up 6 bases, with 9 bases separating them. Germline CDR1 is SGHTA and CDR2 is FQGNSA. This CDR3 region has 13 residues. The iRepertoire nested amplicon-rescue multiplex PCR amplified TCR alpha and beta CDR3s from RNA. TCRdb re-analysed the multiplex PCR reads in MiXCR, keeping a single row per CDR3 protein. The sample lists approximately 100,000 distinct CDR3 sequences; around a quarter were seen once. The V call is TRBV7-2, the J call TRBJ2-2; weak D call: TRBD1 (5 bases). The sequencing sample was made of glioma tissue, nonneoplastic brain tissue, or PBMCs (not recorded which). The receptor's source is a human donor with low-grade glioma or glioblastoma, undergoing nonglioma brain surgery, or in good health (not recorded which). For the CDR3, the DNA is TGTGCCAGCAGCTCTCAGGGTCCCGGGGAGCTGTTTTTT. Its protein is CASSSQGPGELFF.